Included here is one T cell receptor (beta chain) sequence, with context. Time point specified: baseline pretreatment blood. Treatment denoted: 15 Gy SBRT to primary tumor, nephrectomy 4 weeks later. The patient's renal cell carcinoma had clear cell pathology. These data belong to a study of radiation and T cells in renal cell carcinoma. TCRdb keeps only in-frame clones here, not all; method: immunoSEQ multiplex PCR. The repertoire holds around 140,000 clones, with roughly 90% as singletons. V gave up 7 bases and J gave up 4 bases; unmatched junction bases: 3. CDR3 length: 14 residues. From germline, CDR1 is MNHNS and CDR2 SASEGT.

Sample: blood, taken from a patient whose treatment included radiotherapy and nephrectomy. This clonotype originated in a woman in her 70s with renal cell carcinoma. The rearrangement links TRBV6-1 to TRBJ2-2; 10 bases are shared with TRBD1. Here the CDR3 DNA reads TGTGCCAGCAACCGGGACAGGGGCACCGGGGAGCTGTTTTTT. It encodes CASNRDRGTGELFF.